This is a list of T cell receptor beta chains from one sample in a study of T cell responses to AZD1222 COVID-19 vaccine. The table came from immunoSEQ multiplex PCR; TCRdb's copy has only in-frame clones and leaves some out. The sample has 75,000 to 100,000 clones, approximately 85% seen once. The sequencing used peripheral blood, collected on day 0 of AZD1222 vaccination. The receptors shown here come from an adult in good health. Each CDR3 is given with its conserved first and last residue. The order of the fields is V gene, J gene, D gene, clone size, CDR3 DNA, CDR3 protein. D genes are given only for firm matches. The size of a clone is reported for some rows only, either as once, few or many, or as a class for expanded clones.

V gene: TRBV9
J gene: TRBJ1-2
D gene: -
clone size: -
CDR3 DNA: TGTGCCAGCAGCTCTATCACACGGGGCTACACCTTC
CDR3 protein: CASSSITRGYTF

V gene: TRBV28
J gene: TRBJ2-3
D gene: TRBD1
clone size: -
CDR3 DNA: TGTGCCAGCAGTTTACTTCCGGGACAGGGAGGCACAGATACGCAGTATTTT
CDR3 protein: CASSLLPGQGGTDTQYF

V gene: TRBV6-5
J gene: TRBJ1-2
D gene: TRBD1
clone size: -
CDR3 DNA: TGTGCCAGCAGTTATCCGCAGGGGGCACGTTATGGCTACACCTTC
CDR3 protein: CASSYPQGARYGYTF

V gene: TRBV5-6
J gene: TRBJ2-7
D gene: -
clone size: -
CDR3 DNA: TGTGCCAGCAGCTTGGAAGCGGGCCTGAAAAACACCGAGCAGTACTTC
CDR3 protein: CASSLEAGLKNTEQYF

V gene: TRBV13
J gene: TRBJ2-7
D gene: TRBD2
clone size: -
CDR3 DNA: TGTGCCAGCAGCCAATATAGCGGGAGAGTCTACGAGCAGTACTTC
CDR3 protein: CASSQYSGRVYEQYF

V gene: TRBV6-2/TRBV6-3
J gene: TRBJ1-2
D gene: TRBD1
clone size: -
CDR3 DNA: TGTGCCAGCAGTTACTCAGGGGGCGACTATGGCTACACCTTC
CDR3 protein: CASSYSGGDYGYTF

V gene: TRBV15
J gene: TRBJ1-5
D gene: TRBD1
clone size: many
CDR3 DNA: TGTGCCACCAGCAGAGATACAGGGGGCTCCCAGCCCCAGCATTTT
CDR3 protein: CATSRDTGGSQPQHF

V gene: TRBV7-9
J gene: TRBJ2-1
D gene: -
clone size: -
CDR3 DNA: TGTGCCAGCAGCTTAGGGAGCTCGGGGTACAATGAGCAGTTCTTC
CDR3 protein: CASSLGSSGYNEQFF

V gene: TRBV2
J gene: TRBJ1-1
D gene: TRBD1
clone size: -
CDR3 DNA: TGTGCCAGCAGGGGACAGGGCGGCACTGAAGCTTTCTTT
CDR3 protein: CASRGQGGTEAFF

V gene: TRBV7-2
J gene: TRBJ1-6
D gene: -
clone size: -
CDR3 DNA: TGTGCCAGCAGCTTAGGTCCCTATAATTCACCCCTCCACTTT
CDR3 protein: CASSLGPYNSPLHF

V gene: TRBV25-1
J gene: TRBJ1-2
D gene: -
clone size: -
CDR3 DNA: TGTGCCAGCAGTGTAGGGGGTAGCTACACCTTC
CDR3 protein: CASSVGGSYTF

V gene: TRBV19
J gene: TRBJ1-3
D gene: TRBD1
clone size: once
CDR3 DNA: TGTGCCAGTAGACCGGGACAGGCTCTCTCTGGAAACACCATATATTTT
CDR3 protein: CASRPGQALSGNTIYF

V gene: TRBV19
J gene: TRBJ1-5
D gene: -
clone size: -
CDR3 DNA: TGTGCCAGTAGTCCAGTGTATAGCAATCAGCCCCAGCATTTT
CDR3 protein: CASSPVYSNQPQHF

V gene: TRBV25-1
J gene: TRBJ1-6
D gene: -
clone size: -
CDR3 DNA: TGTGCCAGCAGCAGCTCGACTTATAATTCACCCCTCCACTTT
CDR3 protein: CASSSSTYNSPLHF

V gene: TRBV2
J gene: TRBJ1-1
D gene: -
clone size: -
CDR3 DNA: TGTGCCAGGAAGCCCGTCGTTCGCCAGAAGAACACTGAAGCTTTCTTT
CDR3 protein: CARKPVVRQKNTEAFF

V gene: TRBV7-3
J gene: TRBJ1-1
D gene: -
clone size: -
CDR3 DNA: TGTGCCAGCAGCCTTGACCACCTGAACACTGAAGCTTTCTTT
CDR3 protein: CASSLDHLNTEAFF

V gene: TRBV24-1
J gene: TRBJ2-3
D gene: -
clone size: -
CDR3 DNA: TGTGCCACCAGGGGCACCAGAGGGGTATCCACAGATACGCAGTATTTT
CDR3 protein: CATRGTRGVSTDTQYF

V gene: TRBV7-7
J gene: TRBJ2-1
D gene: -
clone size: -
CDR3 DNA: TGTGCTAGCAGCCCCGAGGGGGGGGGTGAGCAGTTCTTC
CDR3 protein: CASSPEGGGEQFF

V gene: TRBV6-1
J gene: TRBJ1-5
D gene: -
clone size: -
CDR3 DNA: TGTGCCAGCGGAGGGGGTGCTCAGCCCCAGCATTTT
CDR3 protein: CASGGGAQPQHF

V gene: TRBV28
J gene: TRBJ1-1
D gene: TRBD1
clone size: -
CDR3 DNA: TGTGCCAGCAAAATGGACAGGGTGAACACTGAAGCTTTCTTT
CDR3 protein: CASKMDRVNTEAFF

V gene: TRBV20-1
J gene: TRBJ2-4
D gene: -
clone size: -
CDR3 DNA: TGCAGTGCCCGTCGACAAAACATTCAGTACTTC
CDR3 protein: CSARRQNIQYF

V gene: TRBV7-2
J gene: TRBJ1-6
D gene: -
clone size: -
CDR3 DNA: TGTGCCAGCAGCTTAGAGGGACGAGCAAATTCACCCCTCCACTTT
CDR3 protein: CASSLEGRANSPLHF

V gene: TRBV7-9
J gene: TRBJ2-2
D gene: TRBD2
clone size: -
CDR3 DNA: TGTGCCAGCAGCTTAGCCGGGGGGGCTACGACCGGGGAGCTGTTTTTT
CDR3 protein: CASSLAGGATTGELFF

V gene: TRBV7-9
J gene: TRBJ1-2
D gene: -
clone size: -
CDR3 DNA: TGTGCCAGCAGCACCGACAGGCGGCTCTATGGCTACACCTTC
CDR3 protein: CASSTDRRLYGYTF

V gene: TRBV2
J gene: TRBJ1-2
D gene: -
clone size: -
CDR3 DNA: TGTGCCAGCAGTGTCGGGCAGGGGAACTATGGCTACACCTTC
CDR3 protein: CASSVGQGNYGYTF

V gene: TRBV9
J gene: TRBJ2-5
D gene: TRBD1
clone size: -
CDR3 DNA: TGTGCCAGCAGCGGGGACAGGGCCGAGACCCAGTACTTC
CDR3 protein: CASSGDRAETQYF

V gene: TRBV2
J gene: TRBJ1-1
D gene: -
clone size: -
CDR3 DNA: TGTGCCAGCAGTGAGATTATTCCGGCCGCTTTCTTT
CDR3 protein: CASSEIIPAAFF

V gene: TRBV28
J gene: TRBJ2-7
D gene: TRBD2
clone size: -
CDR3 DNA: TGTGCCAGCAGGACTAGCGGGAGGGCCTACGAGCAGTACTTC
CDR3 protein: CASRTSGRAYEQYF

V gene: TRBV9
J gene: TRBJ1-1
D gene: -
clone size: -
CDR3 DNA: TGTGCCAGCAGCGTAGAGGGGCAGGATGAAGCTTTCTTT
CDR3 protein: CASSVEGQDEAFF

V gene: TRBV24-1
J gene: TRBJ2-6
D gene: -
clone size: -
CDR3 DNA: TGTGCCACCGCGAGGGCTGGGGCCAACGTCCTGACTTTC
CDR3 protein: CATARAGANVLTF

V gene: TRBV9
J gene: TRBJ2-3
D gene: TRBD2
clone size: few
CDR3 DNA: TGTGCCAGCAGCCCCCGCGCGGGGGGGATGGGGGATACGCAGTATTTT
CDR3 protein: CASSPRAGGMGDTQYF

V gene: TRBV6-1
J gene: TRBJ1-4
D gene: -
clone size: -
CDR3 DNA: TGTGCCAGCAGTGAAGCAATGGGGAGTGGAGCTAATGAAAAACTGTTTTTT
CDR3 protein: CASSEAMGSGANEKLFF

V gene: TRBV6-5
J gene: TRBJ2-7
D gene: TRBD1
clone size: -
CDR3 DNA: TGTGCCGCAGGAGGGACAGGGGCCCGAAAACAGTACTTC
CDR3 protein: CAAGGTGARKQYF

V gene: TRBV7-2
J gene: TRBJ2-1
D gene: TRBD2
clone size: -
CDR3 DNA: TGTGCCAGCAGCTTAGTACCGGGAGGGCCGGGCAATGAGCAGTTCTTC
CDR3 protein: CASSLVPGGPGNEQFF

V gene: TRBV10-1
J gene: TRBJ2-7
D gene: -
clone size: -
CDR3 DNA: TGCGCCAGCAGTGAGGGGCAGGGATACGAGCAGTACTTC
CDR3 protein: CASSEGQGYEQYF

V gene: TRBV25-1
J gene: TRBJ1-6
D gene: -
clone size: -
CDR3 DNA: TGTGCCAGCAGTGAATATGGGAATTCACCCCTCCACTTT
CDR3 protein: CASSEYGNSPLHF

V gene: TRBV24-1
J gene: TRBJ2-7
D gene: TRBD1
clone size: -
CDR3 DNA: TGTGCCACCAGTGAAGCCGGGACAGGGACCTACGAGCAGTACTTC
CDR3 protein: CATSEAGTGTYEQYF

V gene: TRBV6-6
J gene: TRBJ1-1
D gene: -
clone size: few
CDR3 DNA: TGTGCCAGCAGCAGCGGGGGGATCCCTGAAGCTTTCTTT
CDR3 protein: CASSSGGIPEAFF

V gene: TRBV7-7
J gene: TRBJ2-2
D gene: -
clone size: -
CDR3 DNA: TGTGCTAGCAGCTTTCGGCTGAACACCGGGGAGCTGTTTTTT
CDR3 protein: CASSFRLNTGELFF

V gene: TRBV7-3
J gene: TRBJ2-3
D gene: -
clone size: -
CDR3 DNA: TGTGCCAGCAGCAGGGACTTCACAGATACGCAGTATTTT
CDR3 protein: CASSRDFTDTQYF

V gene: TRBV7-9
J gene: TRBJ2-1
D gene: -
clone size: -
CDR3 DNA: TGTGCCAGCAGCTTGGGTGGAACAGCCTACAATGAGCAGTTCTTC
CDR3 protein: CASSLGGTAYNEQFF

V gene: TRBV7-9
J gene: TRBJ2-3
D gene: TRBD1
clone size: -
CDR3 DNA: TGTGCCAGCAGCTCCGACGCAGGGGGCGCGGGACATACGCAGTATTTT
CDR3 protein: CASSSDAGGAGHTQYF

V gene: TRBV19
J gene: TRBJ2-5
D gene: TRBD2
clone size: -
CDR3 DNA: TGTGCCAGTAGTATTGGTCCCGGGGGGAGGACCCAGTACTTC
CDR3 protein: CASSIGPGGRTQYF

V gene: TRBV5-1
J gene: TRBJ1-6
D gene: -
clone size: -
CDR3 DNA: TGCGCCAGCAGCTTGGGTGCGGAATCGAATTCACCCCTCCACTTT
CDR3 protein: CASSLGAESNSPLHF

V gene: TRBV5-1
J gene: TRBJ2-7
D gene: TRBD1
clone size: -
CDR3 DNA: TGCGCCAGCAGCTTGGCCGGGGTAAGACAGGGCTACGAGCAGTACTTC
CDR3 protein: CASSLAGVRQGYEQYF

V gene: TRBV29-1
J gene: TRBJ2-3
D gene: TRBD2
clone size: -
CDR3 DNA: TGCAGCGTTGAAGTACCTAGCGGGAGGGCACACACAGATACGCAGTATTTT
CDR3 protein: CSVEVPSGRAHTDTQYF

V gene: TRBV7-9
J gene: TRBJ2-7
D gene: TRBD2
clone size: -
CDR3 DNA: TGTGCCAGCAGCCCCAGCGGGGCGGGGGAGCAGTACTTC
CDR3 protein: CASSPSGAGEQYF

V gene: TRBV6-1
J gene: TRBJ2-6
D gene: -
clone size: -
CDR3 DNA: TGTGCCAGCAGTGAAGGGCTAACCTCTGGGGCCAACGTCCTGACTTTC
CDR3 protein: CASSEGLTSGANVLTF

V gene: TRBV7-3
J gene: TRBJ2-1
D gene: TRBD2
clone size: -
CDR3 DNA: TGTGCCAGCAGCTCCCTAGCGGGCGGCTCCTACAATGAGCAGTTCTTC
CDR3 protein: CASSSLAGGSYNEQFF

V gene: TRBV7-3
J gene: TRBJ1-2
D gene: -
clone size: -
CDR3 DNA: TGTGCCAGCAGCTTAGGAGAAGGGACACAGGGCTATGGCTACACCTTC
CDR3 protein: CASSLGEGTQGYGYTF

V gene: TRBV6-2/TRBV6-3
J gene: TRBJ2-7
D gene: TRBD2
clone size: -
CDR3 DNA: TGTGCCAGCAGTTACAGTAGCGGGAGCACGTCCTACGAGCAGTACTTC
CDR3 protein: CASSYSSGSTSYEQYF

V gene: TRBV28
J gene: TRBJ1-2
D gene: TRBD1
clone size: -
CDR3 DNA: TGTGCCAGCAGCTTGAGGGACAGGGTTGACTATGGCTACACCTTC
CDR3 protein: CASSLRDRVDYGYTF

V gene: TRBV9
J gene: TRBJ2-7
D gene: TRBD2
clone size: -
CDR3 DNA: TGTGCCAGCAGCGGTAGCGGGAGAAGCTCCTACGAGCAGTACTTC
CDR3 protein: CASSGSGRSSYEQYF